This record concerns one T cell receptor (beta chain) sequence. The data were obtained in a study of blood T cell repertoires in COVID-19. Study summary: COVID-19 samples from acute and convalescent phases originated in the United States, Italy and Spain. Sample material is recorded as cDNA or gDNA derived from T cells, B-cell-depleted T cells, or PBMCs.

Data came from immunoSEQ multiplex PCR; TCRdb stores just in-frame clones and leaves some out. The sample gives approximately 70,000 clones, around nine tenths of which show up once; 8.5% is in the top ten. The CDR3 length is 15 residues. Germline CDR1 reads MGHRA; CDR2 reads YSYEKL. Trimming took 1 base from V and 10 from J, leaving 19 bases between them. The source is a human donor in a cohort sampled during active COVID-19. This sequence joins TRBV4-1 and TRBJ1-2; D might be TRBD1 (5 bases). The sequenced sample consisted of peripheral blood. The CDR3 sequence: CASSQGTGVGGDYTF. CDR3 in DNA: TGCGCCAGCAGCCAAGGAACTGGGGTTGGAGGGGACTACACCTTC.